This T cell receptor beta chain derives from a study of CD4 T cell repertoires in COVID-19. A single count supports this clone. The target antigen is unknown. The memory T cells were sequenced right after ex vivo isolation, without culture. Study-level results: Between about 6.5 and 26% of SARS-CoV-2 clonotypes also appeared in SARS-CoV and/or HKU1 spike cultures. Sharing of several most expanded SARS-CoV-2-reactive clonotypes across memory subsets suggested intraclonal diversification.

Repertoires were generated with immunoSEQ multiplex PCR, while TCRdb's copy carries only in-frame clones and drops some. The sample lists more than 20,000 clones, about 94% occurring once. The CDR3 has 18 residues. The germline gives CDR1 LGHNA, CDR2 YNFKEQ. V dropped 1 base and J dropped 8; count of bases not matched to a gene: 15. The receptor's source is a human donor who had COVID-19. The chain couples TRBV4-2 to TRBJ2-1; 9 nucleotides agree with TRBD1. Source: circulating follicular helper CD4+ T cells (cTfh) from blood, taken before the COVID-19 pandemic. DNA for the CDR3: TGTGCCAGCAGCCAAGCTTACATCACGGGACAGGGTGACTATGAGCAGTTCTTC. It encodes CASSQAYITGQGDYEQFF.